Below, 25 T cell receptor beta chains from the same sample are listed, as sequenced in a study of shared clonotypes between healthy human individuals. CD45RO-negative cells were positively selected for CCR7, leaving out terminally differentiated effector memory CD45RA+ cells. Data came from immunoSEQ multiplex PCR; TCRdb stores just in-frame clones and leaves some out. This sample has about 600,000 clones, with more than 95% found just once. Sequencing was carried out using naive CD8+ T cells sorted from blood. The receptor set was obtained from a young man in good health.

This clone appeared a few times. This chain joins TRBV7-9 and TRBJ1-5; TRBD1 matches at 7 bases. The V and J ends lost 9 bases and 6 bases, in that order; junction bases with no gene match: 14. This CDR3 contains 15 residues. Germline V lookup: CDR1 SEHNR, CDR2 FQNEAQ (reference sequence). The CDR3 loop reads CASAPTGTEGQPQHF. The CDR3 nucleotides read TGTGCCAGTGCACCTACCGGGACAGAGGGTCAGCCCCAGCATTTT.

J is TRBJ2-7 and V is TRBV7-6; tentative D call: TRBD2 (7 bases). The germline CDR1 and CDR2 sequences are SGHVS and FNYEAQ. This CDR3 region has 15 residues. V was clipped by 5 bases and J by 3 bases, with 17 bases between them. CDR3: CASSRGGDGFYEQYF. Written as DNA, the CDR3 is TGTGCCAGCAGCCGAGGGGGGGACGGTTTCTACGAGCAGTACTTC.

About this clone itself: This CDR3 is also generated by other DNA sequences in the sample. The gene calls are TRBV27 and TRBJ2-3; 12 bases match TRBD2. Germline V gene sequence: CDR1 MNHEY, CDR2 SMNVEV (reference sequence). The CDR3 length is 17 residues. After removal of 2 bases from V and 4 bases from J, the junction contained 7 bases not matched to a gene. The CDR3 DNA sequence: TGTGCCAGCAGTTTACTTCTAGCGGGAGGGCCGGCAGATACGCAGTATTTT. Its protein product is CASSLLLAGGPADTQYF.

The chain links TRBV5-1 to TRBJ1-1; no firm D call. The CDR3 has 15 residues. V lost 1 base to trimming and J lost 0 bases, with 10 bases between them. The V gene's germline CDR1 is SGHRS and CDR2 YFSETQ. The CDR3: CASSLSAGLNTEAFF. The CDR3 DNA reads TGCGCCAGCAGCTTGTCGGCAGGACTGAACACTGAAGCTTTCTTT.

This clone was counted a single time. The chain is built from TRBV13 and TRBJ2-7; D not certain. V was trimmed by 1 base and J by 5 bases, leaving 12 bases between them. This CDR3 region has 14 residues. CDR1 is PRHDT and CDR2 is FYEKMQ in the germline V gene (reference sequence). The CDR3 region is CASSLDSSRHEQYF. CDR3 coding DNA: TGTGCCAGCAGCTTAGACAGTAGTCGACACGAGCAGTACTTC.

The chain couples TRBV27 to TRBJ2-7; possibly TRBD2 for D (5 bases). The CDR3 has 14 amino acids. V lost 3 bases and J lost 3, with 12 bases in between. Germline V lookup: CDR1 MNHEY, CDR2 SMNVEV (reference sequence). CDR3 DNA: TGTGCCAGCAGTTTTAGTGGCGGAGGCTACGAGCAGTACTTC. Translation: CASSFSGGGYEQYF.

The J gene is TRBJ2-7, the V gene TRBV14, with TRBD2 matching over 11 bases. The CDR3 extends over 16 amino acids. V dropped 4 bases and J dropped 2; count of bases not matched to a gene: 7. Germline-derived CDR1 and CDR2 are SGHDN and FVKESK. The CDR3 spells CASSLTTSGKPYEQYF. The CDR3 DNA follows: TGTGCCAGCAGCCTCACGACTAGCGGGAAACCCTACGAGCAGTACTTC.

The V call is TRBV29-1, the J call TRBJ2-1, with 10 bases matching TRBD2. Trimming took 4 bases from V and 4 from J; bases not matched to a gene: 4. CDR1 is SQVTM, CDR2 ANQGSEA, per germline. CDR3 size: 14 residues. CDR3 sequence: CSVGGLAVYNEQFF. In DNA form, the CDR3 reads TGCAGCGTTGGCGGACTAGCGGTGTACAATGAGCAGTTCTTC.

The chain employs TRBV7-9 and TRBJ2-1, with 14 positions matching TRBD2. From germline, CDR1 is SEHNR and CDR2 FQNEAQ (reference sequence). V shed 5 bases, J shed 4 bases, and the junction held 13 bases outside the gene matches. There are 19 residues in the CDR3. In DNA, the CDR3 is TGTGCCAGCAGCCCGCGCGTTGGGACTAGCGGGAGACAATACAATGAGCAGTTCTTC. Encoded protein: CASSPRVGTSGRQYNEQFF.

This chain joins TRBV7-9 and TRBJ2-2; the D gene is possibly TRBD2 (5 bases). The germline CDR1 and CDR2 sequences are SEHNR and FQNEAQ (reference sequence). This CDR3 has 16 amino acids. Deletions cut 5 bases from V and 2 bases from J, with 15 bases between. The CDR3: CASSPRSGPNTGELFF. The CDR3 bases are TGTGCCAGCAGCCCCCGCAGCGGCCCTAACACCGGGGAGCTGTTTTTT.

The chain employs TRBV7-9 and TRBJ2-7; 9 bases fit TRBD1. The CDR3 has 15 amino acids. Germline V gene data show CDR1 as SEHNR and CDR2 as FQNEAQ (reference sequence). Unmatched junction bases numbered 6, after V lost 2 bases and J lost 4 bases. DNA of the CDR3: TGTGCCAGCAGCTTACCCGGACAGGGGTCTTACGAGCAGTACTTC. Protein product: CASSLPGQGSYEQYF.

CDR3 nucleotide sequence: TGTGCCAGCAGCTCCGGACAGACTAGACTCCAAGAGACCCAGTACTTC. Amino acids: CASSSGQTRLQETQYF. V usage is TRBV11-2 and J usage is TRBJ2-5, with D tentatively TRBD1 or TRBD2 (6 bases each). The length of the CDR3 is 16 residues. The germline gives CDR1 SGHAT, CDR2 FQNNGV. Trimming stripped 4 bases from V and 1 base from J, with 16 bases between.

The chain uses TRBV29-1 and TRBJ1-1; 7 nucleotides match TRBD1. The junction had 6 bases not matched to a gene; V was cut back by 2 bases and J by 0 bases. Germline V gene data show CDR1 as SQVTM and CDR2 as ANQGSEA. The CDR3 is 15 amino acids. The CDR3 region has the DNA TGCAGCGTTGAATTCGGTACAGGGGTGAACACTGAAGCTTTCTTT. Encoded protein: CSVEFGTGVNTEAFF.

Notes on this clone: The same CDR3 arises from other DNA sequences in this sample as well. CDR3 sequence reads: CASSIRDSYEQYF. CDR3 in DNA: TGTGCCAGTAGTATCCGGGACAGTTACGAGCAGTACTTC. This chain links TRBV19 with TRBJ2-7; 7 bases align to TRBD1. Germline V lookup: CDR1 LNHDA, CDR2 SQIVND (reference sequence). The CDR3 covers 13 residues. V shed 3 bases, J shed 4 bases, and the junction held 3 bases outside the gene matches.

This clone was picked up one time. The rearrangement joins TRBV6-1 to TRBJ1-1, with a tentative D call TRBD1 (5 bases). CDR1 is MNHNS and CDR2 is SASEGT in the germline V gene. Trimming removed 5 bases at V and 1 base at J, with 8 bases between. There are 13 residues in the CDR3. The CDR3 nucleotides read TGTGCCAGCAGTCCCGGGGGGAACACTGAAGCTTTCTTT. It yields the protein CASSPGGNTEAFF.

The genes are TRBV11-2 and TRBJ2-3, with D perhaps matching TRBD2 (5 bases). Trimming removed 1 base from V and 2 bases from J, with 10 bases in between. The CDR3 length is 15 residues. In germline, CDR1 is SGHAT, CDR2 FQNNGV. CDR3 amino acids: CASSLALAYTDTQYF. In DNA, the CDR3 is TGTGCCAGCAGCTTAGCCCTAGCCTACACAGATACGCAGTATTTT.

CDR3 amino acids: CASSFQGGYGYTF. DNA for the CDR3: TGTGCCAGCAGTTTTCAAGGCGGCTATGGCTACACCTTC. This sequence joins TRBV28 and TRBJ1-2; the D is unclear. V was pared by 3 bases and J by 4 bases, with 9 bases between. The V gene's germline CDR1 is MDHEN and CDR2 SYDVKM. The CDR3 totals 13 residues.

This clone was seen once. This rearrangement joins TRBV29-1 to TRBJ2-7; the D is unclear. Trimming shortened V by 1 base and J by 4 bases, and 8 bases separated the two germline ends. CDR1 SQVTM and CDR2 ANQGSEA come from the germline V gene. The CDR3 covers 12 residues. CDR3 DNA sequence: TGCAGCGTTGAAGTCCGACTTTACGAGCAGTACTTC. Its translation: CSVEVRLYEQYF.

V is TRBV5-4 and J is TRBJ2-7, with 10 bases identical to TRBD1. The CDR3 totals 15 residues. Germline CDR1 reads SGHNT; CDR2 reads YYREEE (reference sequence). Trimming cost V 3 bases and J 0 bases; bases outside gene matches: 3. The CDR3 protein is CASSSGTGDSYEQYF. DNA for the CDR3: TGTGCCAGCAGCTCCGGGACAGGGGACTCCTACGAGCAGTACTTC. The full variable domain, in which reference TRBV5-4 and TRBJ2-7 provide the parts outside the CDR3, is ETGVTQSPTHLIKTRGQQVTLRCSSQSGHNTVSWYQQALGQGPQFIFQYYREEENGRGNFPPRFSGLQFPNYSSELNVNALELDDSALYLCASSSGTGDSYEQYFGPGTRLTVT.

This chain connects TRBV5-8 to TRBJ2-7; D is perhaps TRBD1 or TRBD2 (5 bases each). The V gene lost 3 bases and the J gene lost 4 bases, with 11 bases spanning the gap. The V gene's germline CDR1 is SGHTS and CDR2 YDEGEE. The CDR3 covers 13 residues. CDR3 coding DNA: TGTGCCAGCAGCTGGCGTGGGGGATACGAGCAGTACTTC. It translates to CASSWRGGYEQYF.

The chain carries TRBV20-1 and TRBJ2-7; D is unresolved. This CDR3 region has 11 residues. V was shortened by 3 bases and J by 4 bases, with 7 bases between the two germline ends. Germline lookup yields CDR1 DFQATT and CDR2 SNEGSKA (reference sequence). The CDR3 sequence is CSASNGYEQYF. The DNA for the CDR3 is TGCAGTGCTAGTAACGGGTACGAGCAGTACTTC.

With respect to this clone: The junction departs from germline at one end; a sequencing error may be responsible. This chain uses TRBV7-7 with TRBJ2-7, with a possible D match to TRBD2 (6 bases). The CDR3 has 15 amino acids. The germline V gene has CDR1 SSHAT and CDR2 FNYEAQ (reference sequence). The CDR3 here is CASSLADSEPYEQYF. In DNA form, the CDR3 reads TGTGCTAGCAGCTTAGCGGACTCCGAACCCTACGAGCAGTACTTC. The full variable domain, with the rest looked up from reference TRBV7-7 and TRBJ2-7, is GAGVSQSPRYKVTKRGQDVTLRCDPISSHATLYWYQQALGQGPEFLTYFNYEAQPDKSGLPSDRFSAERPEGSISTLTIQRTEQRDSAMYRCASSLADSEPYEQYFGPGTRLTVT.

The chain has TRBV7-9 and TRBJ2-3; D is ambiguous. Germline loops: CDR1 SEHNR, CDR2 FQNEAQ (reference sequence). The CDR3 spans 10 residues. The chain's CDR3 is CGYSEDTQYF. In nucleotides, the CDR3 is TGTGGATACTCTGAAGATACGCAGTATTTT.

The gene calls are TRBV7-7 and TRBJ2-2; TRBD2 agrees at 7 bases. Looked up from germline, CDR1 is SSHAT and CDR2 is FNYEAQ (reference sequence). The CDR3 is 13 amino acids. Trimming cost V 10 bases and J 1 base; bases outside gene matches: 3. CDR3: CATQRENTGELFF. The DNA of the CDR3 is TGTGCCACTCAGCGGGAGAACACCGGGGAGCTGTTTTTT.

This chain's CDR3 is CASSSLPSGTGLYGYTF. In DNA form, the CDR3 reads TGTGCCAGCAGCTCCCTACCATCCGGGACAGGGCTCTACGGCTACACCTTC. The chain combines TRBV7-2 with TRBJ1-2, with TRBD1 matching 9 bases. Germline CDR1 reads SGHTA; CDR2 reads FQGNSA. Unmatched junction bases numbered 17, after V lost 4 bases and J lost 8 bases. The CDR3 extends over 17 amino acids.